Following are 14 T cell receptor beta chains from one sample sequenced in a study of blood T cell repertoires in COVID-19 (TCRdb year 2020). Libraries were built with the immunoSEQ multiplex PCR assay. TCRdb obtained this table from immuneACCESS and retained in-frame rearrangements with V and J assigned. These tables miss some clones; where compared with another copy, unresolved V genes account for less than half of the shortfall, and the remainder is unexplained. The sample table lists about 330,000 clones, about 91% of them with a count of one. The ten top clones hold around 8.9% of the sample. Material for sequencing was peripheral blood. The receptors were gathered from a man younger than 40 with COVID-19, enrolled during active disease.

The genes are TRBV5-6 and TRBJ1-6, with D maybe TRBD1 (5 bases). V dropped 4 bases and J dropped 8 bases, with 13 bases sitting between them. Germline V CDR1 and CDR2: SGHDT, YYEEEE. The CDR3 is made up of 14 amino acids. The CDR3 loop is CASSTWTSYSPLHF. The CDR3 DNA reads TGTGCCAGCAGCACCTGGACAAGTTATTCACCCCTCCACTTT.

As for this clone: The same CDR3 also results from other DNA sequences found in this sample. The V call is TRBV7-2, the J call TRBJ2-7; D remains ambiguous. The CDR3 loop spans 11 amino acids. Deletions cut 3 bases from V and 4 bases from J, with 4 bases between. The germline V gene encodes CDR1 SGHTA and CDR2 FQGNSA. The CDR3 spells CASSFLYEQYF. The CDR3 DNA sequence: TGTGCCAGCAGCTTCCTTTACGAGCAGTACTTC.

The CDR3 loop is CASSFGQGALGYTF. In nucleotides, the CDR3 is TGTGCCAGCAGCTTCGGACAGGGGGCCTTAGGCTACACCTTC. This chain joins TRBV7-9 and TRBJ1-2; 11 bases agree with TRBD1. From germline, CDR1 is SEHNR and CDR2 FQNEAQ (reference sequence). V was pared by 3 bases and J by 8 bases, with 5 bases of the junction left unmatched. There are 14 residues in the CDR3.

J is TRBJ2-7 and V is TRBV6-6; 7 bases are shared with TRBD1. With 2 bases clipped from V and 1 base from J, the junction kept 8 bases outside the gene matches. Germline assignment: CDR1 MNHNY and CDR2 SVGAGI (reference sequence). CDR3 length: 16 amino acids. The CDR3 bases are TGTGCCAGCAGTTACGGGACAGCTGACCCTTCCTACGAGCAGTACTTC. Translated, it gives CASSYGTADPSYEQYF.

The rearrangement links TRBV11-2 to TRBJ1-2; TRBD1 matches at 8 bases. The CDR3 is 16 residues long. From germline, CDR1 is SGHAT and CDR2 FQNNGV. The V gene end was trimmed by 1 base and the J gene end by 4 bases; junction bases not matched to a gene: 8. For the CDR3, the DNA is TGTGCCAGCAGCTTAGTTCAGGGGGCGGCCCCCTATGGCTACACCTTC. This sequence encodes CASSLVQGAAPYGYTF.

The chain joins TRBV6-5 to TRBJ2-1, with TRBD1 matching over 8 bases. The CDR3 has 15 amino acids. The germline CDR1 and CDR2 sequences are MNHEY and SVGAGI. After removal of 7 bases from V and 8 bases from J, the junction contained 13 bases not matched to a gene. The CDR3 coding sequence is TGTGCCAGCACCCCCCCGGACAGGGTCACGGATGAGCAGTTCTTC. Amino acid sequence: CASTPPDRVTDEQFF.

The chain is built from TRBV11-2 and TRBJ2-7, with D perhaps matching TRBD2 (6 bases). Trimming stripped 5 bases from V and 0 bases from J, with 11 bases between. The germline V gene has CDR1 SGHAT and CDR2 FQNNGV. The CDR3 spans 14 residues. This chain's CDR3 is CASSHGTSSYEQYF. DNA of the CDR3: TGTGCCAGCAGCCATGGGACTTCCTCCTACGAGCAGTACTTC.

The count of this clone is one. V gene TRBV9 combines with J gene TRBJ2-7, with TRBD1 identical over 7 bases. This CDR3 comprises 14 residues. CDR1 is SGDLS, CDR2 YYNGEE, per germline. Trimming at V came to 4 bases and at J to 0 bases, leaving 4 bases not matched to a gene. This CDR3 is CASSSGQPSYEQYF. In DNA form, the CDR3 reads TGTGCCAGCAGCTCGGGACAGCCCTCCTACGAGCAGTACTTC.

The rearrangement joins TRBV7-3 to TRBJ2-3; perhaps TRBD1 as D (5 bases). In germline, CDR1 is SGHTA, CDR2 FQGTGA. V was trimmed by 5 bases and J by 8 bases, leaving 17 bases between them. The CDR3 length is 14 residues. This CDR3 reads CASSRYLDSTTQYF. The CDR3 coding sequence is TGTGCCAGCAGCCGATACCTAGACAGCACTACGCAGTATTTT.

The gene calls are TRBV7-9 and TRBJ1-4, with 9 positions matching TRBD1. The CDR3 totals 14 residues. Germline trimming cut 4 bases from V and 5 bases from J; bases unmatched to any gene: 2. Germline V gene lookup returns CDR1 SEHNR and CDR2 FQNEAQ (reference sequence). In DNA, the CDR3 is TGTGCCAGCAGCTCGGACAGGGGAAATGAAAAACTGTTTTTT. This sequence encodes CASSSDRGNEKLFF. Combining the CDR3 with reference TRBV7-9 and TRBJ1-4 gives the whole variable domain DTGVSQNPRHKITKRGQNVTFRCDPISEHNRLYWYRQTLGQGPEFLTYFQNEAQLEKSRLLSDRFSAERPKGSFSTLEIQRTEQGDSAMYLCASSSDRGNEKLFFGSGTQLSVL.

This chain connects TRBV6-5 to TRBJ2-7, with 8 bases identical to TRBD2. This CDR3 has 13 residues. CDR1 is MNHEY, CDR2 SVGAGI, per germline. With V trimmed by 8 bases and J by 7 bases, 10 bases remained unmatched. The CDR3 DNA is TGTGCCAGCTCCCCCGGGGGGGTGGGGGAGCAGTACTTC. This encodes CASSPGGVGEQYF.

The chain joins TRBV9 to TRBJ1-2; D is uncertain. V was cut by 0 bases and J by 4 bases, with 7 bases left in between. The CDR3 contains 13 residues. CDR1 is SGDLS, CDR2 YYNGEE, per germline. The CDR3 DNA follows: TGTGCCAGCAGCGTAGTACAGACCTATGGCTACACCTTC. It specifies CASSVVQTYGYTF.

The gene calls are TRBV3-1 (or the pseudogene TRBV3-2) and TRBJ1-6; D not certain. Trimming cost V 8 bases and J 10 bases, with 15 bases left between them. CDR1 and CDR2 (germline): LGHDT, YNNKEL (reference sequence). The CDR3 loop spans 13 amino acids. CDR3 sequence reads: CASSGEGWSPLHF. In DNA, the CDR3 is TGTGCCAGCTCTGGAGAGGGTTGGTCACCCCTCCACTTT.

CDR3 nucleotides: TGTGCCATCAGTGCGGCCAGCGGGCATCGAGATACGCAGTATTTT. It encodes CAISAASGHRDTQYF. The chain has TRBV10-3 and TRBJ2-3, with TRBD2 as a possible D gene (6 bases). This CDR3 is 15 amino acids long. V lost 4 bases and J lost 5, with 16 bases in between. The germline CDR1 and CDR2 sequences are ENHRY and SYGVKD.